This TCR beta chain stems from a study of OX40 agonist ivuxolimab in advanced cancers. Whole-study context: The treatment was a fully human IgG2 OX40 agonist, ivuxolimab. Past anti-PD-1, anti-PD-L1 or anti-CTLA-4 therapy was accepted, and 35% to 45% had received some. Partial responses were achieved by three patients: one hepatocellular carcinoma, two cutaneous melanoma.

Clones were sequenced by immunoSEQ multiplex PCR, and TCRdb holds only the in-frame ones, with some missing. The sample includes 30,000 to 40,000 clones, roughly 89% of them seen just once. Blood draws occurred at baseline, cycle 4 day 1, and cycle 7 day 1. V lost 7 bases, J lost 2 bases, and 17 bases lay in between. The germline gives CDR1 SQVTM, CDR2 ANQGSEA. The CDR3 contains 14 residues. The V and J genes are TRBV29-1 and TRBJ1-1; D is undetermined. The sequence came from an adult with an advanced solid tumor such as melanoma, head and neck, liver or kidney cancer. The source was CD4+ or CD8+ T cells sorted from blood, collected in a trial of the OX40 agonist ivuxolimab. DNA of the CDR3: TGCAGCGGCAAAACTAACAAGGGTAACACTGAAGCTTTCTTT. It yields the protein CSGKTNKGNTEAFF.